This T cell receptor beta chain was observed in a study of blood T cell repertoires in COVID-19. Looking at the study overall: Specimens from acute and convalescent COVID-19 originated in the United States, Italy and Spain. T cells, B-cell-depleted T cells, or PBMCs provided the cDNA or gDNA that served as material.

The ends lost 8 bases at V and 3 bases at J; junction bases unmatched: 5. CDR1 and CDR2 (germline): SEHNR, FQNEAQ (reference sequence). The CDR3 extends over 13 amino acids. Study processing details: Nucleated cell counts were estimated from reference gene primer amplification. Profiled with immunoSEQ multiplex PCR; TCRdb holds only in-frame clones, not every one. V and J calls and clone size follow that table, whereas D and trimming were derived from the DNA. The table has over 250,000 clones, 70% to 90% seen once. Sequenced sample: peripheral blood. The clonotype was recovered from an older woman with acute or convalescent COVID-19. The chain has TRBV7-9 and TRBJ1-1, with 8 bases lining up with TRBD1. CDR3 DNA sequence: TGTGCCAGCCCGGGACAGGCAGACACTGAAGCTTTCTTT. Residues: CASPGQADTEAFF.